A selection of T cell receptor beta chains follows, all from one sample in a study of shared clonotypes between healthy human individuals. Only in-frame clones appear in the TCRdb table, and some are missing; sequencing was by immunoSEQ multiplex PCR. In the table there are over a million clones, 95% to 99% of which are singletons. Sample: naive CD4+ T cells sorted from blood. The receptor set was obtained from a man aged 25-45 years in good health. Each CDR3 is given with its conserved first and last residue. The D gene is left open where the match is weak. The size of a clone is reported for some rows only, either as once, few or many, or as a class for expanded clones.

CASRRTSGETGELFF | TGTGCTAGCAGACGGACTAGCGGTGAGACCGGGGAGCTGTTTTTT | TRBD2 | TRBV7-7 | - | TRBJ2-2
CASSLGPAGTTEAFF | TGTGCCAGCAGCTTAGGTCCTGCAGGGACCACTGAAGCTTTCTTT | - | TRBV7-3 | - | TRBJ1-1
CSAEAEGEQFF | TGCAGTGCAGAGGCGGAGGGTGAGCAGTTCTTC | - | TRBV20-1 | - | TRBJ2-1
CASKTGDSGNTIYF | TGTGCCAGCAAAACAGGAGACTCTGGAAACACCATATATTTT | - | TRBV18 | - | TRBJ1-3
CASTLMPPMVGELFF | TGTGCCAGCACCCTTATGCCCCCCATGGTCGGGGAGCTGTTTTTT | - | TRBV11-2 | - | TRBJ2-2
CASSLDLAGNTGELFF | TGTGCCAGCAGCTTAGATCTAGCGGGCAACACCGGGGAGCTGTTTTTT | TRBD2 | TRBV7-2 | - | TRBJ2-2
CASSLAGSGTSTDTQYF | TGTGCCAGCAGCTTAGCGGGTAGCGGGACGAGCACAGATACGCAGTATTTT | TRBD2 | TRBV7-2 | - | TRBJ2-3
CASSEAGIDEQYF | TGCGCCAGCAGTGAGGCAGGGATAGACGAGCAGTACTTC | - | TRBV10-2 | once | TRBJ2-7
CASSPSGSMAGELFF | TGTGCCAGCAGTCCTAGCGGGAGTATGGCCGGGGAGCTGTTTTTT | TRBD2 | TRBV28 | - | TRBJ2-2
CATSRDNDRGEQYF | TGTGCCACCAGCAGAGATAATGACAGGGGCGAGCAGTACTTC | TRBD1 | TRBV15 | - | TRBJ2-7
CASSYSRRERDEQFF | TGTGCCAGCAGTTACTCTAGACGGGAGCGGGATGAGCAGTTCTTC | - | TRBV6-6 | - | TRBJ2-1
CASSMGLARSTDTQYF | TGCGCCAGCAGCATGGGACTAGCGAGAAGCACAGATACGCAGTATTTT | TRBD2 | TRBV5-1 | - | TRBJ2-3